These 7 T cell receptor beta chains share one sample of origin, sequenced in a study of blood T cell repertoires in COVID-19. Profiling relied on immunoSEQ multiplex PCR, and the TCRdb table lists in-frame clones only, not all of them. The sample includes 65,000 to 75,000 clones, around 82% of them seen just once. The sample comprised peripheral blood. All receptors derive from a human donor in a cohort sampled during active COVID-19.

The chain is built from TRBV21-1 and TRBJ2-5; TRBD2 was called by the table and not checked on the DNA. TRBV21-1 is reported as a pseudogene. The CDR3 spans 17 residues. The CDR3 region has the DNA TGTGCCAGCAGCAAAAAGGTAGCGGGAGAGCAACAAGAGACCCAGTACTTC. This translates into CASSKKVAGEQQETQYF.

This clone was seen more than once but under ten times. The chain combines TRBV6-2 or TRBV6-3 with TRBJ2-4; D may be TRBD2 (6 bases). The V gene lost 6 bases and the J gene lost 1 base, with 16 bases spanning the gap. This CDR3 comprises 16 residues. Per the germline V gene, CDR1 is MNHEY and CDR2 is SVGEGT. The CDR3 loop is CASSPLTGEAKNIQYF. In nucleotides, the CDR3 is TGTGCCAGCAGCCCTCTAACGGGAGAGGCCAAAAACATTCAGTACTTC.

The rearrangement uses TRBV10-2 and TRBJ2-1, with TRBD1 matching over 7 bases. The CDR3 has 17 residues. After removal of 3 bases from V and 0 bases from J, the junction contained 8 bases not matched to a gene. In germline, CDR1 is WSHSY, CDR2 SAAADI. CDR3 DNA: TGCGCCAGCAGTGAAGGAGTCGGGGACAGCTCCTACAATGAGCAGTTCTTC. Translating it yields CASSEGVGDSSYNEQFF.

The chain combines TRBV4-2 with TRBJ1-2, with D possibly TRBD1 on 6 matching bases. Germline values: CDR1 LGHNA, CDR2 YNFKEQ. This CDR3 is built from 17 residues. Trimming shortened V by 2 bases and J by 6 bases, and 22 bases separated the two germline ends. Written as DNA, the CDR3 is TGTGCCAGCAGCCAACGCGGGACGGACTGGGGGGGCGATGGCTACACCTTC. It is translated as CASSQRGTDWGGDGYTF.

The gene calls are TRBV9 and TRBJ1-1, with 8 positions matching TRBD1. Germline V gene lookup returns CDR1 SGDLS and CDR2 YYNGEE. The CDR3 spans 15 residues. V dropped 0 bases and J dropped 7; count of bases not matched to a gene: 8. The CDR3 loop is CASSVVQGAEGEAFF. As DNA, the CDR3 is TGTGCCAGCAGCGTAGTTCAGGGGGCAGAGGGTGAAGCTTTCTTT.

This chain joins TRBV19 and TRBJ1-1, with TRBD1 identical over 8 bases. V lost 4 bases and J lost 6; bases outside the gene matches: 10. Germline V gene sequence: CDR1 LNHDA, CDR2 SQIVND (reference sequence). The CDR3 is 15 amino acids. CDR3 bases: TGTGCCAGTAGTAACGCGGACAGGGATCGACCTGAAGCTTTCTTT. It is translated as CASSNADRDRPEAFF.

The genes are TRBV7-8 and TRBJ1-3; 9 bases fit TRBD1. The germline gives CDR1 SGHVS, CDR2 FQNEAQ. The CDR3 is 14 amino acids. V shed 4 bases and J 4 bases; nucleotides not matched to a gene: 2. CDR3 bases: TGTGCCAGCAGCTCGACAGGGGGAGGAAACACCATATATTTT. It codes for CASSSTGGGNTIYF.